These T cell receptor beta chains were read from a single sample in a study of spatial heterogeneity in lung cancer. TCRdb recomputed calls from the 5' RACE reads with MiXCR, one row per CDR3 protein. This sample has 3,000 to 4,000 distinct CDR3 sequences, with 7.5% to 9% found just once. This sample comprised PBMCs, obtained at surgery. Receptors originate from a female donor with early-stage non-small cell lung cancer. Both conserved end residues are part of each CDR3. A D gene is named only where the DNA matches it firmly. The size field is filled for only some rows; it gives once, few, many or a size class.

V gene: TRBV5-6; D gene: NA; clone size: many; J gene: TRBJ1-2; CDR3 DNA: TGTGCCAGCAGCTTCGGTCGAGCCCCGTTGAGTTCCGGCTACACCTTC; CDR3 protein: CASSFGRAPLSSGYTF
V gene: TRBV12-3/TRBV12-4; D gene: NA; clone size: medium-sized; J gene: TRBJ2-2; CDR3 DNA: TGTGCCAGCGGGCTAGCTAGCACCGGGGAGCTGTTTTTT; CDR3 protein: CASGLASTGELFF
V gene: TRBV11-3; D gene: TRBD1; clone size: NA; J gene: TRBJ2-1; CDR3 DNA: TGTGCCAGCAGCGAACGGGACAGCTCCTACAATGAGCAGTTCTTC; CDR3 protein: CASSERDSSYNEQFF
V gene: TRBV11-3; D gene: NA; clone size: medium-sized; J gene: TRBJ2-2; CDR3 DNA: TGTGCCAGCAGCCGCACCGGGGAGCTGTTTTTT; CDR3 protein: CASSRTGELFF
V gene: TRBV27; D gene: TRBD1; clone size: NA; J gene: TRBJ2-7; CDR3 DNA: TGTGCCAGCAGTCAGACGAGGACAGGGGACCACGAGCAGTACTTC; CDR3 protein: CASSQTRTGDHEQYF
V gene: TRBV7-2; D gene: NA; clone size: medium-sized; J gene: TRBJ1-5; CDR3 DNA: TGTGCCAGCAGCCACGACACCGATCAGCCCCAGCATTTT; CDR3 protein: CASSHDTDQPQHF
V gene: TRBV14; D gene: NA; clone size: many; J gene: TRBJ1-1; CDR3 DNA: TGTGCCAGCAGCTCCCTGCTGGCTGAAGCTTTCTTT; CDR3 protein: CASSSLLAEAFF
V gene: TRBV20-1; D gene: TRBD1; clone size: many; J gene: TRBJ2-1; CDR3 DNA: TGCAGTGCACCCGGGACAGGGGCAGATGAGCAGTTCTTC; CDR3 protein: CSAPGTGADEQFF
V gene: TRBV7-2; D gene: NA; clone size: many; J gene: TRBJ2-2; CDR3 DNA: TGTGCCAGCAGCTTAGGGCCGTCCTCGGGACTGAACACCGGGGAGCTGTTTTTT; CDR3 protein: CASSLGPSSGLNTGELFF
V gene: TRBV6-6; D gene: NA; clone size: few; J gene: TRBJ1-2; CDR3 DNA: TGTGCCAGCAGTCTCGGACAGCCCTATGGCTACACCTTC; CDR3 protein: CASSLGQPYGYTF
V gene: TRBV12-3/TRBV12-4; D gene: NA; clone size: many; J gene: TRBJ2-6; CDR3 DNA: TGTGCCAGCAGTTTTCGGACGACTGGGGCCAACGTCCTGACTTTC; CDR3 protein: CASSFRTTGANVLTF
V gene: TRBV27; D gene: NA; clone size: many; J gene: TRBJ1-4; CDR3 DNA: TGTGTCAGCTGGGAGACGGGAGGGGAAAAACTGTTTTTT; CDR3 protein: CVSWETGGEKLFF
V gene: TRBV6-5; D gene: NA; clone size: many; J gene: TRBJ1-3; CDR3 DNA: TGTGCCACCAGGCTGACCTCTGGAAACACCATATATTTT; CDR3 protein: CATRLTSGNTIYF
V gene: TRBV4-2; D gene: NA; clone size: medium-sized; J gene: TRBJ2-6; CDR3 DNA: TGTGCCAGCAGCCAAGATAACGGCTCTGGGGCCAACGTCCTGACTTTC; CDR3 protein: CASSQDNGSGANVLTF
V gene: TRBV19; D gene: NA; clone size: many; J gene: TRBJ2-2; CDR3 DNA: TGTGCCAGTAGTACCAGGGTTTCCGGGGAGCTGTTTTTT; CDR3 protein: CASSTRVSGELFF
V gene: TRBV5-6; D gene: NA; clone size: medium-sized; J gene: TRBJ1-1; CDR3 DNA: TGTGCCAGCAGCCGGGGCTCACTCCGAAACACTGAAGCTTTCTTT; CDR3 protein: CASSRGSLRNTEAFF
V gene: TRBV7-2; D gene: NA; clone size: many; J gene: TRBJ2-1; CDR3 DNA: TGTGCCAGCAGCTCGGGACCAGAGCAGTTCTTC; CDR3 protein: CASSSGPEQFF
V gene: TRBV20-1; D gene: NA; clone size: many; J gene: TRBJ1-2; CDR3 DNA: TGCAGTGCTGGAGTTGACTATGGCTACACCTTC; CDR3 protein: CSAGVDYGYTF
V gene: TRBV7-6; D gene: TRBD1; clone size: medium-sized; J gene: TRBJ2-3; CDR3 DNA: TGTGCCAGCAGCCAGACAGGGCGGACAGATACGCAGTATTTT; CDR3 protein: CASSQTGRTDTQYF
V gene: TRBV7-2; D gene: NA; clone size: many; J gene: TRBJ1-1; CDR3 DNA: TGTGCCAGCAGCTTCCAGGGTGCTGAAGCTTTCTTT; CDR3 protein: CASSFQGAEAFF
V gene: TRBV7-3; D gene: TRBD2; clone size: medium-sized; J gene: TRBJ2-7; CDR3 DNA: TGTGCCAGCAGCCCCCTAGCGGGGGGTAATAACGAGCAGTACTTC; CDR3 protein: CASSPLAGGNNEQYF
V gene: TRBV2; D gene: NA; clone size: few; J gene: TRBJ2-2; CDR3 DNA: TGTGCCAGCGGGGGTGGCGGCACCGGGGAGCTGTTTTTT; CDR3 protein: CASGGGGTGELFF
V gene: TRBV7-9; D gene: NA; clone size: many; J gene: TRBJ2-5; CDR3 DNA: TGTGCCAGCAGCTTATCCGGCGGAGAGACCCAGTACTTC; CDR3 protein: CASSLSGGETQYF
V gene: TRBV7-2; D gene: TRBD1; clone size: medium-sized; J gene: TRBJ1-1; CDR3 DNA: TGTGCCAGCAGCTTACAGGGGGCAAGTGAAGCTTTCTTT; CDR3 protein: CASSLQGASEAFF